These 30 T cell receptor beta chains share one sample of origin, sequenced in a study of neurological immune-mediated disorders. Noted time point: technical triplicate 1. TCRdb reanalysed the 5' RACE reads using MiXCR and keeps one entry per CDR3 protein. The profile shows about 24,000 distinct CDR3 sequences, about 13% of them singletons. Sequences were obtained from CD4+ T cells from blood. The source is a female donor with HTLV-1-associated myelopathy (HAM/TSP).

This clonotype was seen repeatedly, ten times or more. The genes are TRBV4-1 and TRBJ2-7; the D is unclear. Germline assignment: CDR1 MGHRA and CDR2 YSYEKL. V was cut by 1 base and J by 0 bases, with 13 bases left in between. The CDR3 extends over 16 amino acids. The CDR3 is CASSQAVFRSSYEQYF. In DNA form, the CDR3 reads TGCGCCAGCAGCCAAGCAGTCTTCAGGAGCTCCTACGAGCAGTACTTC.

In this sample, this clonotype turned up many times. This chain links TRBV7-2 with TRBJ1-2, with D uncertain. This CDR3 is 13 amino acids long. Between the trimmed V and J ends, which lost 7 bases and 1 base, there was a span of 10 bases. CDR1 SGHTA and CDR2 FQGNSA come from the germline V gene. The CDR3 DNA reads TGTGCCAGCACCACGAGCTTTAACTATGGCTACACCTTC. It codes for CASTTSFNYGYTF.

The sample holds many counts of this clonotype. This chain links TRBV21-1 with TRBJ2-7. TRBV21-1 is termed a pseudogene. The CDR3 loop spans 9 amino acids. The CDR3 sequence: CATVYEQYF. The DNA of the CDR3 is TGTGCCACCGTCTACGAGCAGTACTTC.

This clonotype was counted many times. This chain connects TRBV20-1 to TRBJ2-5; 11 bases are shared with TRBD2. Germline V gene data show CDR1 as DFQATT and CDR2 as SNEGSKA (reference sequence). CDR3 size: 12 residues. CDR3 residues: CTISGGGETQYF. DNA of the CDR3: TGCACTATTAGCGGGGGGGGCGAGACCCAGTACTTC.

In this sample, this clonotype turned up many times. J is TRBJ2-7 and V is TRBV25-1; 11 bases line up with TRBD1. Germline values: CDR1 MGHDK, CDR2 SYGVNS. The CDR3 has 14 amino acids. Losses at the gene ends were 7 bases for V and 6 bases for J; bases not matched to a gene: 8. As DNA, the CDR3 is TGTGCCAGCACTCCCGGGACAGGGGGAAGCGAGCAGTACTTC. Residues: CASTPGTGGSEQYF.

This clonotype was found many times. The rearrangement joins TRBV28 to TRBJ2-5, with 10 bases identical to TRBD1. The germline CDR1 and CDR2 sequences are MDHEN and SYDVKM. The V and J ends lost 5 bases and 5 bases, in that order; junction bases with no gene match: 2. This CDR3 spans 13 amino acids. Here the CDR3 reads CASSTDRGETQYF. CDR3 nucleotides: TGTGCCAGCAGTACGGACAGGGGGGAGACCCAGTACTTC.

This clonotype occurred many times. V is TRBV5-1 and J is TRBJ2-7; 8 bases line up with TRBD2. Germline CDR1 is SGHRS and CDR2 is YFSETQ. The length of the CDR3 is 12 residues. Germline trimming cut 6 bases from V and 6 bases from J; bases unmatched to any gene: 5. CDR3 protein: CASKGLAGEQYF. CDR3 coding DNA: TGCGCCAGCAAAGGACTAGCTGGCGAGCAGTACTTC.

This clonotype was recorded at least ten times. The V and J genes are TRBV21-1 and TRBJ2-7; TRBD2, the table's D call, lacks a check against the DNA. TRBV21-1 represents a pseudogene. There are 20 residues in the CDR3. The CDR3: CASSPPCRRLTSGESYEQYF. The CDR3 DNA reads as TGTGCCAGCAGCCCCCCCTGCAGGAGACTTACTAGCGGGGAGTCCTACGAGCAGTACTTC.

This clonotype was seen many times. V is TRBV5-1 and J is TRBJ2-1; 11 bases align to TRBD1. The V gene end was trimmed by 4 bases and the J gene end by 9 bases; junction bases not matched to a gene: 6. The CDR3 is 14 amino acids. The germline gives CDR1 SGHRS, CDR2 YFSETQ. Here the CDR3 DNA reads TGCGCCAGCAGCCTGTGGGACAGGGGGGGTGAGCAGTTCTTC. Protein: CASSLWDRGGEQFF. Supplemented by reference TRBV5-1 and TRBJ2-1, the full variable domain reads KAGVTQTPRYLIKTRGQQVTLSCSPISGHRSVSWYQQTPGQGLQFLFEYFSETQRNKGNFPGRFSGRQFSNSRSEMNVSTLELGDSALYLCASSLWDRGGEQFFGPGTRLTVL.

The sample holds many counts of this clonotype. The gene calls are TRBV13 and TRBJ2-7; D gene uncertain. The CDR3 loop spans 13 amino acids. Germline assignment: CDR1 PRHDT and CDR2 FYEKMQ (reference sequence). V lost 5 bases and J lost 2, with 10 bases in between. The CDR3, as DNA: TGTGCCAGCAGCCCCGGTGCCACCTACGAGCAGTACTTC. This sequence encodes CASSPGATYEQYF.

This clonotype was found many times. The chain links TRBV5-1 to TRBJ2-5, with 12 positions matching TRBD2. The junction had 6 bases not matched to a gene; V was cut back by 5 bases and J by 4 bases. The CDR3 is 15 residues long. From germline, CDR1 is SGHRS and CDR2 YFSETQ. The CDR3 reads CASSRTSGEGETQYF. CDR3 DNA: TGCGCCAGCAGTCGGACTAGCGGGGAGGGAGAGACCCAGTACTTC.

This clonotype has at least ten counts. This chain uses TRBV5-6 with TRBJ2-2, with 9 bases lining up with TRBD1. J lost 1 base, V lost 3 bases, and 4 bases had no gene match. The CDR3 spans 16 residues. Germline V gene sequence: CDR1 SGHDT, CDR2 YYEEEE. The CDR3 DNA is TGTGCCAGCAGCTCGCCGGGACAGGGGAACACCGGGGAGCTGTTTTTT. Translation gives CASSSPGQGNTGELFF.

There are many counts of this clonotype. The rearrangement uses TRBV15 and TRBJ2-1, with D perhaps assigned TRBD1 or TRBD2 (5 bases each). The V gene's germline CDR1 is LNHNV and CDR2 YYDKDF (reference sequence). V was cut by 3 bases and J by 3 bases, with 12 bases left in between. The CDR3 contains 15 residues. CDR3 sequence (DNA): TGTGCCACCAGCAGCCGGGACCGGGACTACAATGAGCAGTTCTTC. Residues: CATSSRDRDYNEQFF.

This clonotype was counted at least ten times. This chain uses TRBV29-1 with TRBJ2-5; TRBD1 matches 10 bases. With 6 bases clipped from V and 5 bases from J, the junction kept 6 bases outside the gene matches. CDR1 and CDR2 from the germline V gene are SQVTM and ANQGSEA. The CDR3 contains 13 residues. This CDR3 reads CSVSTGGDETQYF. In DNA, the CDR3 is TGCAGCGTATCGACAGGGGGCGATGAGACCCAGTACTTC.

Note on this clonotype: This could be a read error, since a much larger clone is one nucleotide away. The CDR3 ends on some other residue instead of the conserved phenylalanine or tryptophan, so this is likely a read error. The chain is built from TRBV7-2 and TRBJ1-3; 8 bases are shared with TRBD1. Trimming at V came to 5 bases and at J to 1 base, leaving 1 base not matched to a gene. Germline-derived CDR1 and CDR2 are SGHTA and FQGNSA. The CDR3 runs to 14 residues. The CDR3 DNA follows: TGTGCCAGCAGCCGGGACAGGTCTGGAAACACCATATATTGT. Its translation: CASSRDRSGNTIYC.

This clonotype is labeled as medium-sized. The rearrangement uses TRBV5-5 and TRBJ2-3; either TRBD1 or TRBD2 may fit D (5 bases each). Trimming left V 4 bases short and J 2 bases short, with 11 bases between. Germline V gives CDR1 SGHKS, CDR2 YYEKEE (reference sequence). This CDR3 contains 14 residues. The CDR3 region has the DNA TGTGCCAGCAGCCGGGACCTCAACACAGATACGCAGTATTTT. Protein: CASSRDLNTDTQYF.

There are many counts of this clonotype. CDR3 loop: CASSQDAAWRGSSYNEQFF. CDR3 in DNA: TGCGCCAGCAGCCAAGATGCCGCTTGGCGGGGAAGCTCCTACAATGAGCAGTTCTTC. This chain connects TRBV4-1 to TRBJ2-1; D is possibly TRBD2 (6 bases). The CDR3 has 19 amino acids. V was pared by 0 bases and J by 0 bases, with 18 bases between. Per germline, CDR1 MGHRA and CDR2 YSYEKL.

In its sample, this clonotype was seen many times. This chain uses TRBV7-2 with TRBJ2-5; 13 bases fit TRBD2. The CDR3 runs 17 residues. Trimming took 2 bases from V and 1 from J; bases not matched to a gene: 4. Germline V lookup: CDR1 SGHTA, CDR2 FQGNSA. This chain's CDR3 is CASSLSRTSGGQETQYF. Here the CDR3 DNA reads TGTGCCAGCAGCTTATCTCGGACTAGCGGGGGCCAAGAGACCCAGTACTTC.

This clonotype was seen ten or more times. V and J are TRBV6-5 and TRBJ2-3, with 15 positions matching TRBD2. This CDR3 is built from 18 residues. Losses at the gene ends were 5 bases for V and 4 bases for J; bases not matched to a gene: 10. The germline CDR1 and CDR2 sequences are MNHEY and SVGAGI. CDR3 sequence (DNA): TGTGCCAGCAGTCAAACCGGGACTAGCGGGGGGCCGTCAGATACGCAGTATTTT. The encoded protein is CASSQTGTSGGPSDTQYF.

The table lists this clonotype with many counts. The rearrangement joins TRBV7-9 to TRBJ2-2, with 9 bases matching TRBD1. V lost 6 bases to trimming and J lost 5 bases; unmatched junction nucleotides: 10. Looked up from germline, CDR1 is SEHNR and CDR2 is FQNEAQ (reference sequence). The CDR3 has 16 amino acids. The CDR3 sequence: CASRPSGTGTTGELFF. For the CDR3, the DNA is TGTGCCAGCAGACCCTCCGGGACAGGGACGACCGGGGAGCTGTTTTTT.

This clonotype appeared many times. This chain uses TRBV4-1 with TRBJ2-1, with D possibly being TRBD2 (6 bases). The germline V gene has CDR1 MGHRA and CDR2 YSYEKL. The CDR3 covers 13 residues. Trimming stripped 0 bases from V and 13 bases from J, with 13 bases between. The CDR3 sequence: CASSQDRRLEQFF. As DNA, the CDR3 is TGCGCCAGCAGCCAAGATCGGAGACTAGAACAGTTCTTC.

The chain couples TRBV5-1 to TRBJ1-2; D perhaps matches TRBD1 (5 bases). CDR1 and CDR2 (germline): SGHRS, YFSETQ. V lost 0 bases and J 2 bases, leaving 14 bases between the germline ends. The CDR3 runs 16 residues. CDR3 protein: CASSLAGTKGNYGYTF. The CDR3 nucleotides read TGCGCCAGCAGCTTGGCGGGCACAAAGGGGAACTATGGCTACACCTTC.

In its sample, this clonotype was seen many times. The chain employs TRBV12-3 or TRBV12-4 and TRBJ1-5; TRBD1 aligns across 7 bases. The CDR3 has 15 amino acids. V was pared by 3 bases and J by 3 bases, with 5 bases of the junction left unmatched. The CDR3, as DNA: TGTGCCAGCAGTTTTGAAGGACAGGCCAATCAGCCCCAGCATTTT. As protein: CASSFEGQANQPQHF.

In this sample, this clonotype turned up many times. The chain joins TRBV5-1 to TRBJ2-7, with 11 bases lining up with TRBD1. This CDR3 has 16 amino acids. V lost 0 bases to trimming and J lost 4 bases; unmatched junction nucleotides: 6. Germline CDR1 is SGHRS and CDR2 is YFSETQ. CDR3 sequence: CASSLAGGQGVYEQYF. The CDR3 DNA reads as TGCGCCAGCAGCTTGGCCGGGGGACAGGGGGTATACGAGCAGTACTTC.

Many counts were recorded for this clonotype. The chain couples TRBV3-1 to TRBJ1-2; a weak D match, TRBD1 (6 bases). Deletions cut 0 bases from V and 1 base from J, with 15 bases between. Germline CDR1 is LGHDT and CDR2 is YNNKEL (reference sequence). The CDR3 has 17 amino acids. This chain's CDR3 is CASSQEGWGQHNYGYTF. Here the CDR3 DNA reads TGTGCCAGCAGCCAAGAGGGTTGGGGACAACATAACTATGGCTACACCTTC. Full variable domain (missing parts from reference TRBV3-1 and TRBJ1-2): DTAVSQTPKYLVTQMGNDKSIKCEQNLGHDTMYWYKQDSKKFLKIMFSYNNKELIINETVPNRFSPKSPDKAHLNLHINSLELGDSAVYFCASSQEGWGQHNYGYTFGSGTRLTVV.

In its sample, this clonotype was seen many times. V and J are TRBV20-1 and TRBJ2-5; 9 bases line up with TRBD2. Germline V gene data show CDR1 as DFQATT and CDR2 as SNEGSKA (reference sequence). This CDR3 has 15 amino acids. The V segment lost 0 bases and the J segment 4 bases; nucleotides outside the gene matches: 6. This CDR3 reads CSARDGGRAGETQYF. The CDR3 DNA follows: TGCAGTGCTAGAGACGGCGGGAGGGCCGGAGAGACCCAGTACTTC.

The sample holds many counts of this clonotype. This chain links TRBV20-1 with TRBJ2-7, with 10 bases matching TRBD2. This CDR3 contains 15 residues. J gave up 5 bases and V 0 bases, and 7 bases lay outside the gene matches. The V gene's germline CDR1 is DFQATT and CDR2 SNEGSKA (reference sequence). The CDR3 reads CSARDPVAGGNEQYF. The CDR3 DNA reads TGCAGTGCTAGAGATCCAGTAGCGGGAGGAAACGAGCAGTACTTC.

This clonotype was recorded many times. This sequence joins TRBV29-1 and TRBJ1-2; no clear D gene. V was trimmed by 1 base and J by 7 bases, leaving 10 bases between them. Germline values: CDR1 SQVTM, CDR2 ANQGSEA. The CDR3 totals 12 residues. The CDR3 coding sequence is TGCAGCGTTGAAGTAGGAGGGTTTGGCTACACCTTC. Protein product: CSVEVGGFGYTF.

The table lists this clonotype with many counts. The rearrangement uses TRBV11-3 and TRBJ2-7; D perhaps matches TRBD1 (6 bases). V was pared by 7 bases and J by 8 bases, with 21 bases between. The CDR3 spans 14 residues. CDR1 SGHNT and CDR2 YENEEA come from the germline V gene. The CDR3 region has the DNA TGTGCCAGCATTCAGGACAGATCTTCTACGAAGCAGTACTTC. Amino acid sequence: CASIQDRSSTKQYF.

This clonotype was observed many times. The gene calls are TRBV4-2 and TRBJ2-5; TRBD2 matches 9 bases. The CDR3 is 16 residues long. Germline-derived CDR1 and CDR2 are LGHNA and YNFKEQ. The J segment lost 7 bases and the V segment lost 1 base, leaving 10 bases of the junction unmatched. The CDR3 bases are TGTGCCAGCAGCCAAGGTGGTGGCGGGGGGGCCGGGACCCAGTACTTC. Its protein product is CASSQGGGGGAGTQYF.